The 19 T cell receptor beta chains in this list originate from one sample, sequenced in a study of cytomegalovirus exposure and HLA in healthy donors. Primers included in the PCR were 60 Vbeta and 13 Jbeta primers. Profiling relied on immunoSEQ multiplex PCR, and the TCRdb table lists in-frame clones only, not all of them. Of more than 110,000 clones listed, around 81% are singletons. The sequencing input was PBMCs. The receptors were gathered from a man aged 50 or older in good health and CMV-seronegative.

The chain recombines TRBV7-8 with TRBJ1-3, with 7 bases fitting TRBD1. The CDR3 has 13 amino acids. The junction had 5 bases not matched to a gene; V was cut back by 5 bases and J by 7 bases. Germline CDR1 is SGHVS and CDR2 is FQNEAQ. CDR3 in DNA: TGTGCCAGCAGCCCGGACAGGTTTAACACCATATATTTT. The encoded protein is CASSPDRFNTIYF.

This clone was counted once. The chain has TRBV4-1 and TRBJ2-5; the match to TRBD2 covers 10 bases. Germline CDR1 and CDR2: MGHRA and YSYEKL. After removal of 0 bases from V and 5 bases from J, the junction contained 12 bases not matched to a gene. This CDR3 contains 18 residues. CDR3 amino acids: CASSQEGLASTPIETQYF. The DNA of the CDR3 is TGCGCCAGCAGCCAAGAGGGACTAGCGTCCACCCCGATTGAGACCCAGTACTTC.

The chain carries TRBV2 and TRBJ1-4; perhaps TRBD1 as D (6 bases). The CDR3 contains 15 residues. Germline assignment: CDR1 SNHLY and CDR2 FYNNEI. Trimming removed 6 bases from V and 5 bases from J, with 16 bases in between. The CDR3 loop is CASRVTGWGNEKLFF. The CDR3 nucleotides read TGTGCCAGCAGGGTTACAGGGTGGGGGAATGAAAAACTGTTTTTT.

CDR3 in DNA: TGTGCCAGCAGTTTATCGACTAGCGTTACCTACGAGCAGTACTTC. Encoded protein: CASSLSTSVTYEQYF. This rearrangement joins TRBV27 to TRBJ2-7, with 8 nucleotides matching TRBD2. The CDR3 sequence is 15 residues long. Germline loops: CDR1 MNHEY, CDR2 SMNVEV (reference sequence). After removal of 0 bases from V and 2 bases from J, the junction contained 3 bases not matched to a gene.

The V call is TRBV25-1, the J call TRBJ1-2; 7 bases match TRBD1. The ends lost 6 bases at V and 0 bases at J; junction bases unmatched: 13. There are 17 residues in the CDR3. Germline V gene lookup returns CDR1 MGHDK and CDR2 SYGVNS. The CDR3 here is CASRTGTAYGSNYGYTF. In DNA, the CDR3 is TGTGCCAGCAGAACCGGGACAGCATATGGATCTAACTATGGCTACACCTTC.

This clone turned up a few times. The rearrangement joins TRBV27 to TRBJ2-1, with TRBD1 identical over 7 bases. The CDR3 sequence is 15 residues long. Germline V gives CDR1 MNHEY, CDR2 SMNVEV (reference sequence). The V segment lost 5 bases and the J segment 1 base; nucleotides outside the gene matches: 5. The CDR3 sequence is CASSENRGSYNEQFF. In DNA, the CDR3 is TGTGCCAGCAGTGAAAACAGGGGTTCCTACAATGAGCAGTTCTTC.

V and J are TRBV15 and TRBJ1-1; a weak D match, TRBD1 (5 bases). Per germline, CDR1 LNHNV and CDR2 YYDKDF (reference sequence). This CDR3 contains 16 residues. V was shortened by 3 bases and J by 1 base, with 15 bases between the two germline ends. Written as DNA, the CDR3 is TGTGCCACCAGCAGTGACCTTGGGGCCTCGAACACTGAAGCTTTCTTT. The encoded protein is CATSSDLGASNTEAFF. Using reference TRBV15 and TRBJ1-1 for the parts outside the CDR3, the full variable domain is DAMVIQNPRYQVTQFGKPVTLSCSQTLNHNVMYWYQQKSSQAPKLLFHYYDKDFNNEADTPDNFQSRRPNTSFCFLDIRSPGLGDTAMYLCATSSDLGASNTEAFFGQGTRLTVV.

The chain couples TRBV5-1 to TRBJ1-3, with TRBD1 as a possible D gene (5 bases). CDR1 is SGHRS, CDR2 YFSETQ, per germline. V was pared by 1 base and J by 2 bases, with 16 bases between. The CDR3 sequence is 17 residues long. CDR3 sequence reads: CASSLNLGTATGNTIYF. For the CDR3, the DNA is TGCGCCAGCAGCTTGAATTTGGGGACTGCCACTGGAAACACCATATATTTT.

The CDR3 protein is CAWSLRGFQPQHF. CDR3 sequence (DNA): TGTGCCTGGAGTCTCAGGGGTTTTCAGCCCCAGCATTTT. This sequence joins TRBV30 and TRBJ1-5; tentative D call: TRBD1 (6 bases). V shed 2 bases and J shed 6 bases, with 11 bases lying between them. The CDR3 spans 13 residues. Per germline, CDR1 GTSNPN and CDR2 SVGIG (reference sequence).

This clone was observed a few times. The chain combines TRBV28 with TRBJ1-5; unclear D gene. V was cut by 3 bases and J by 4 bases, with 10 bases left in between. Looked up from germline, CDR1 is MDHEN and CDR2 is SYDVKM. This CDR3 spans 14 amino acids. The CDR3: CASSFISGNQPQHF. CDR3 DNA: TGTGCCAGCAGTTTCATATCGGGGAATCAGCCCCAGCATTTT.

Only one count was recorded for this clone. In DNA form, the CDR3 reads TGTGCTAGTGGCAGGGACATCCAAGAGACCCAGTACTTC. Translated: CASGRDIQETQYF. The chain carries TRBV12-5 and TRBJ2-5, with a tentative D call TRBD1 (6 bases). The CDR3 sequence is 13 residues long. Germline V gene sequence: CDR1 LGHNT, CDR2 FRNRAP. V was trimmed by 6 bases and J by 1 base, leaving 9 bases between them. The whole variable domain, filled in from reference TRBV12-5 and TRBJ2-5, reads DARVTQTPRHKVTEMGQEVTMRCQPILGHNTVFWYRQTMMQGLELLAYFRNRAPLDDSGMPKDRFSAEMPDATLATLKIQPSEPRDSAVYFCASGRDIQETQYFGPGTRLLVL.

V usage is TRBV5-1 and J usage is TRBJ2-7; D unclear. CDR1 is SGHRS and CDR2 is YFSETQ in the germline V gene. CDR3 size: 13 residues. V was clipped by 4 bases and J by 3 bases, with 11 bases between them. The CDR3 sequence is CASSMDGHYEQYF. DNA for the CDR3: TGCGCCAGCAGCATGGACGGTCACTACGAGCAGTACTTC.

Here the CDR3 reads CASGTGGVRNYGYTF. The CDR3 bases are TGTGCCAGCGGGACAGGGGGCGTTAGGAACTATGGCTACACCTTC. The chain is built from TRBV6-5 and TRBJ1-2, with 12 positions matching TRBD1. The CDR3 covers 15 residues. CDR1 and CDR2 (germline): MNHEY, SVGAGI. V gave up 8 bases and J gave up 2 bases; unmatched junction bases: 6.

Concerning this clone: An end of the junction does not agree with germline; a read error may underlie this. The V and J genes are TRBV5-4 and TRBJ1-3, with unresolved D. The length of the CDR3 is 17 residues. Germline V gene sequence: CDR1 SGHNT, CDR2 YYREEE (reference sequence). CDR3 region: CASSSREASRSGYTIYF. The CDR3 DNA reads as TGTGCCAGCAGCAGCCGAGAGGCATCCCGCTCTGGATACACCATATATTTT.

This CDR3 reads CAFTGLGDEKLFF. DNA of the CDR3: TGTGCCTTTACCGGGTTAGGGGATGAAAAACTGTTTTTT. V is TRBV30 and J is TRBJ1-4; TRBD1 might be the D (5 bases). The CDR3 is 13 amino acids. From germline, CDR1 is GTSNPN and CDR2 SVGIG (reference sequence). V lost 7 bases to trimming and J lost 6 bases, with 15 bases between them. The full variable domain, rest sourced from reference TRBV30 and TRBJ1-4, is SQTIHQWPATLVQPVGSPLSLECTVEGTSNPNLYWYRQAAGRGLQLLFYSVGIGQISSEVPQNLSASRPQDRQFILSSKKLLLSDSGFYLCAFTGLGDEKLFFGSGTQLSVL.

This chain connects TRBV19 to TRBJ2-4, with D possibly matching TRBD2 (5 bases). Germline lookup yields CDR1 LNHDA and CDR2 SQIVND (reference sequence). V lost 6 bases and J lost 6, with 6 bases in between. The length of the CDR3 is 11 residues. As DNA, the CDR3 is TGTGCCAGTAGGGGGAGAAACATTCAGTACTTC. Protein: CASRGRNIQYF.

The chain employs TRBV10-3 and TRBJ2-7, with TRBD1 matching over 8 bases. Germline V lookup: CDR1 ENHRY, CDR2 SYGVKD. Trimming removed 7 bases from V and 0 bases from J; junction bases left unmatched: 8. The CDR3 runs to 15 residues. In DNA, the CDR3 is TGTGCCATCAATGGACAGGGCGGACTCTCCTACGAGCAGTACTTC. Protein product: CAINGQGGLSYEQYF.

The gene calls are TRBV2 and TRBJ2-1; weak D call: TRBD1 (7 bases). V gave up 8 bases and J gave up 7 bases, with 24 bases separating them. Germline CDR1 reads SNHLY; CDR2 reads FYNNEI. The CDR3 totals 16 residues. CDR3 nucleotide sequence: TGTGCCAGCTCAGGGGGGCGCAGGGGGGAGAAGAATGAGCAGTTCTTC. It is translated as CASSGGRRGEKNEQFF.

CDR3 DNA: TGTGCCAGCAGCTTGCAGACTTACGACACAGATACGCAGTATTTT. Its protein is CASSLQTYDTDTQYF. The chain has TRBV5-6 and TRBJ2-3, with D uncertain. This CDR3 region has 15 residues. V lost 1 base and J 2 bases, leaving 11 bases between the germline ends. Germline assignment: CDR1 SGHDT and CDR2 YYEEEE.